Here is one T cell receptor beta chain with its context. Antigen specificity is unknown. This specimen belongs to a study of T-cell reconstitution after alpha-beta-depleted transplantation in children. Germline loops: CDR1 SGHTA, CDR2 FQGNSA. V lost 7 bases and J 6 bases, leaving 15 bases between the germline ends. The CDR3 contains 13 residues. Construction of the TCRbeta library involved unique molecular identifiers. In TCRdb, the PCR reads were re-called with MiXCR into one record per CDR3 protein. The sample comprises 500,000 to 650,000 distinct CDR3 sequences, over 10% of which are singletons, and approximately 14% rests with the top ten. Broader study findings: Several hundred rapidly expanded clones from non-depleted graft cells reportedly supplied alpha-beta T cells about two months post-transplant. Surviving thymic progenitors and recipient T cells were the source of high TCRbeta diversity at day 60 in some patients.

This sequence joins TRBV7-2 and TRBJ2-5, with D tentatively TRBD1 (6 bases). The sequence was obtained from a female patient aged 2 to 10 who had a stem cell transplant for aplastic anemia, so the T cells may come from the graft donor. Here the sequenced sample was PBMCs, mostly from graft donor cells, taken 180 days after TCRalphabeta/CD19-depleted stem cell transplant. CDR3 residues: CASTYRDKKTQYF. Written as DNA, the CDR3 is TGTGCCAGCACCTACCGGGACAAGAAGACCCAGTACTTC.